This T cell receptor (beta chain) is from a study of T cell responses to AZD1222 COVID-19 vaccine. The assay was immunoSEQ multiplex PCR, and TCRdb's table has in-frame clones only and misses some. In the table there are tens of thousands of clones, about four fifths of which are singletons. The sequencing here drew on peripheral blood, taken 28 days after the second AZD1222 dose. The clonotype was recovered from an adult who received the AZD1222 COVID-19 vaccine.

The DNA of the CDR3 is TGTGCCAGCAGTACAGCCGCTAATCAGCCCCAGCATTTT. This translates into CASSTAANQPQHF. The V gene is TRBV6-4, the J gene TRBJ1-5, with D hard to call. Germline V CDR1 and CDR2: MRHNA, SNTAGT. V was cut by 5 bases and J by 4 bases, with 9 bases left in between. The CDR3 consists of 13 residues.